A single T cell receptor beta chain is shown here with its context. These data are taken from a study of STAT5B mutations in CD4+ large granular lymphocyte leukemia. TCRdb's table, derived via immunoSEQ multiplex PCR, lists solely in-frame clones and lacks some. The sample records roughly 46,000 clones, around 81% being singletons. The CDR3 loop spans 14 amino acids. Germline V gene data show CDR1 as MGHRA and CDR2 as YSYEKL. V was pared by 1 base and J by 9 bases, with 5 bases of the junction left unmatched. Sequencing was performed on CD4+ T cells from blood buffy coats. The V call is TRBV4-1, the J call TRBJ2-1; 8 bases are a match to TRBD2. The receptor comes from a human donor in good health. The CDR3 DNA reads TGCGCCAGCAGCCAAGTCGGGGGGGACGGTGAGCAGTTCTTC. It yields the protein CASSQVGGDGEQFF.